A single sample gave rise to the 24 T cell receptor beta chains below, sequenced in a study of T cell repertoires in cytomegalovirus infection. TCRdb reanalysed the reads using MiXCR and keeps one entry per CDR3 protein. The data hold 740,000 or so distinct CDR3 sequences, with about 40% observed a single time. The sample taken for sequencing was PBMCs. The receptors here all came from a human donor in good health (CMV status not recorded). Some clones in this sample may be carry-over from other donors' samples.

CDR3 protein: CASSQDTGRGTDTQYF. CDR3 bases: TGTGCCAGCAGCCAAGACACAGGCAGGGGGACAGATACGCAGTATTTT. The V call is TRBV14, the J call TRBJ2-3, with TRBD1 matching over 7 bases. J lost 3 bases, V lost 0 bases, and 6 bases had no gene match. This CDR3 spans 16 amino acids. Germline CDR1 is SGHDN and CDR2 is FVKESK. Using reference TRBV14 and TRBJ2-3 for the parts outside the CDR3, the full variable domain is EAGVTQFPSHSVIEKGQTVTLRCDPISGHDNLYWYRRVMGKEIKFLLHFVKESKQDESGMPNNRFLAERTGGTYSTLKVQPAELEDSGVYFCASSQDTGRGTDTQYFGPGTRLTVL.

The rearrangement uses TRBV19 and TRBJ1-2, with 10 nucleotides matching TRBD1. This CDR3 has 15 residues. With 5 bases clipped from V and 7 bases from J, the junction kept 10 bases outside the gene matches. Germline loops: CDR1 LNHDA, CDR2 SQIVND (reference sequence). This chain's CDR3 is CASSAPTGGPAGYTF. In DNA, the CDR3 is TGTGCCAGTAGTGCCCCGACAGGGGGCCCGGCTGGCTACACCTTC.

In the case of this clonotype: The CDR3 end shows no conserved phenylalanine or tryptophan, and so a read error is likely. This sequence joins TRBV29-1 and TRBJ2-1; 7 bases fit TRBD1. The junction had 6 bases not matched to a gene; V was cut back by 6 bases and J by 4 bases. CDR3 length equals 13 residues. Germline CDR1 and CDR2: SQVTM and ANQGSEA. The CDR3 sequence: CSVQTGEYNEQFC. CDR3 DNA sequence: TGCAGCGTGCAAACAGGGGAGTACAATGAGCAGTTCTGC.

This CDR3 reads CASSLVLWGNTDTQYF. CDR3 DNA sequence: TGTGCCAGCAGCTTAGTTCTTTGGGGAAACACAGATACGCAGTATTTT. V and J are TRBV7-2 and TRBJ2-3, with D unclear. Germline-derived CDR1 and CDR2 are SGHTA and FQGNSA. The CDR3 has 16 amino acids. Trimming took off 1 base at V and 2 bases at J, with 13 bases between the two ends.

Only a few counts were recorded for this clonotype. The chain couples TRBV12-3 or TRBV12-4 to TRBJ2-3; no clear D. The V end was cut by 3 bases, the J end by 1 base, with 11 bases between. The CDR3 has 15 residues. In nucleotides, the CDR3 is TGTGCCAGCAGTTTCTCCAGGTTCGGCACAGATACGCAGTATTTT. Translation gives CASSFSRFGTDTQYF.

This clonotype turned up a few times. This chain connects TRBV7-9 to TRBJ2-7; 9 nucleotides match TRBD1. The CDR3 is made up of 17 amino acids. CDR1 is SEHNR, CDR2 FQNEAQ, per germline (reference sequence). V lost 2 bases to trimming and J lost 4 bases; unmatched junction nucleotides: 12. The CDR3 nucleotides are TGTGCCAGCAGCTTACCCAGCGACAGGGGGAATGTGTACGAGCAGTACTTC. The encoded protein is CASSLPSDRGNVYEQYF.

A word on this clonotype: This may come from a read error, since a much larger clone is one base off. The CDR3 DNA sequence: TGTGCCAGCAGTTTCCCCACCTACAGGGTGAGGGGCTACAAGCAGTACTTC. Its translation is CASSFPTYRVRGYKQYF. The chain joins TRBV28 to TRBJ2-7, with D possibly TRBD1 on 6 matching bases. The CDR3 has 17 amino acids. CDR1 and CDR2 (germline): MDHEN, SYDVKM. Full variable domain (remainder filled in from reference TRBV28 and TRBJ2-7): DVKVTQSSRYLVKRTGEKVFLECVQDMDHENMFWYRQDPGLGLRLIYFSYDVKMKEKGDIPEGYSVSREKKERFSLILESASTNQTSMYLCASSFPTYRVRGYKQYFGPGTRLTVT.

J is TRBJ2-1 and V is TRBV14, with D possibly TRBD1 on 6 matching bases. Trimming took 1 base from V and 6 from J, leaving 13 bases between them. Germline loops: CDR1 SGHDN, CDR2 FVKESK. The CDR3 runs 15 residues. The CDR3 bases are TGTGCCAGCAGCCAAGTAACAGGGTCAGTCAATGAGCAGTTCTTC. It codes for CASSQVTGSVNEQFF. The full variable domain, in which reference TRBV14 and TRBJ2-1 provide the parts outside the CDR3, is EAGVTQFPSHSVIEKGQTVTLRCDPISGHDNLYWYRRVMGKEIKFLLHFVKESKQDESGMPNNRFLAERTGGTYSTLKVQPAELEDSGVYFCASSQVTGSVNEQFFGPGTRLTVL.

In its sample, this clonotype was seen a few times. The chain recombines TRBV7-3 with TRBJ1-1; the match to TRBD1 covers 8 bases. V lost 5 bases to trimming and J lost 8 bases; unmatched junction nucleotides: 10. The CDR3 spans 14 residues. CDR1 is SGHTA and CDR2 is FQGTGA in the germline V gene. CDR3 DNA: TGTGCCAGCAGCCTCGACAGGGGTATTGGCGAAGCTTTCTTT. It is translated as CASSLDRGIGEAFF.

As for this clonotype: A read error may produce the germline difference seen at one junction end. The chain combines TRBV3-1 with TRBJ1-1, with D unresolved. The germline V gene encodes CDR1 LGHDT and CDR2 YNNKEL (reference sequence). The CDR3 extends over 14 amino acids. CDR3 sequence: CARSQDGVNTAAFF. The DNA for the CDR3 is TGTGCCCGCAGCCAAGACGGAGTGAACACTGCAGCTTTCTTT.

The chain has TRBV6-1 and TRBJ2-1; 11 bases align to TRBD2. Germline V gene lookup returns CDR1 MNHNS and CDR2 SASEGT. Losses at the gene ends were 6 bases for V and 7 bases for J; bases not matched to a gene: 5. The length of the CDR3 is 14 residues. CDR3 amino acids: CASRKLAGENEQFF. The CDR3 region has the DNA TGTGCCAGCAGGAAACTAGCGGGAGAAAATGAGCAGTTCTTC.

The chain joins TRBV12-3 or TRBV12-4 to TRBJ2-1, with 13 nucleotides matching TRBD2. With V trimmed by 6 bases and J by 9 bases, 8 bases remained unmatched. The CDR3 runs to 15 residues. The chain's CDR3 is CASSRTSGRFGEQFF. CDR3 in DNA: TGTGCCAGCAGCCGGACTAGCGGGAGATTTGGTGAGCAGTTCTTC.

About this clonotype itself: The missing conserved phenylalanine or tryptophan at the end of this CDR3 makes a read error likely. This chain links TRBV4-1 with TRBJ2-7, with D perhaps TRBD1 (7 bases). CDR3 length: 17 amino acids. The V gene lost 1 base and the J gene lost 5 bases, with 21 bases spanning the gap. The germline V gene has CDR1 MGHRA and CDR2 YSYEKL. In nucleotides, the CDR3 is TGCGCCAGCAGCCAAGTCCAGGGGGGCGTATTACTTCACGAGCAGTACTTA. It yields the protein CASSQVQGGVLLHEQYL.

The rearrangement uses TRBV10-3 and TRBJ2-7; 9 bases are shared with TRBD1. The CDR3 has 13 residues. Germline values: CDR1 ENHRY, CDR2 SYGVKD. J lost 2 bases, V lost 6 bases, and 2 bases had no gene match. In DNA form, the CDR3 reads TGTGCCATCAGCGGACAGGGGACCTACGAGCAGTACTTC. Its translation is CAISGQGTYEQYF.

The chain has TRBV5-1 and TRBJ2-5; a weak D match, TRBD2 (5 bases). The V end was cut by 7 bases, the J end by 4 bases, with 20 bases between. Germline-derived CDR1 and CDR2 are SGHRS and YFSETQ. CDR3 length: 15 amino acids. CDR3 bases: TGCGCCAGCCGCCCCTTACCGGGAATAGGAGAGACCCAGTACTTC. Translation: CASRPLPGIGETQYF.

The chain couples TRBV20-1 to TRBJ1-5, with D possibly matching TRBD1 (5 bases). With 6 bases removed from V and 5 bases from J, the gap between germline ends came to 17 bases. This CDR3 region has 14 residues. Looked up from germline, CDR1 is DFQATT and CDR2 is SNEGSKA (reference sequence). The CDR3 nucleotides read TGCAGTGCAACCACAGGCCCCCCCCATCAGCCCCAGCATTTT. As protein: CSATTGPPHQPQHF.

The gene calls are TRBV7-9 and TRBJ1-6, with 10 bases lining up with TRBD1. V lost 1 base and J lost 9; bases outside the gene matches: 6. Germline assignment: CDR1 SEHNR and CDR2 FQNEAQ (reference sequence). The CDR3 totals 16 residues. CDR3 bases: TGTGCCAGCAGCTTAGGGACAGGGGGTTTTCGTTCACCCCTCCACTTT. Encoded protein: CASSLGTGGFRSPLHF.

The chain uses TRBV11-2 and TRBJ2-5; tentative D call: TRBD2 (7 bases). This CDR3 is 16 amino acids long. V lost 6 bases, J lost 4 bases, and 21 bases lay in between. Germline V gives CDR1 SGHAT, CDR2 FQNNGV. The CDR3 loop is CASSRRGGASLETQYF. CDR3 bases: TGTGCCAGCAGTAGGAGAGGGGGGGCCTCGTTAGAGACCCAGTACTTC.

A remark on this clonotype: Its ends do not fully match the called genes, so a read error is possible. V is TRBV4-1 and J is TRBJ2-1; 14 bases agree with TRBD2. CDR1 is MGHRA, CDR2 YSYEKL, per germline. The CDR3 length is 20 residues. This CDR3 reads CATTNYRLAGGSHSYNEQFF. CDR3 nucleotides: TGTGCCACTACGAACTACCGACTAGCGGGAGGGTCACACTCCTACAATGAGCAGTTCTTC.

This clonotype has a single count. Germline and junction disagree at one end, which may indicate a read error. The genes are TRBV6-2 or TRBV6-3 and TRBJ1-6; D unclear. Per germline, CDR1 MNHEY and CDR2 SVGEGT. The CDR3 has 14 residues. CDR3 protein: CDSSETGFDSPLHF. The CDR3 region has the DNA TGTGACAGCAGTGAAACTGGGTTCGACTCACCCCTCCACTTT.

The V gene is TRBV6-2 or TRBV6-3, the J gene TRBJ2-2; 8 bases are shared with TRBD1. The CDR3 extends over 17 amino acids. Germline trimming cut 6 bases from V and 0 bases from J; bases unmatched to any gene: 9. Germline V gene lookup returns CDR1 MNHEY and CDR2 SVGEGT. In DNA form, the CDR3 reads TGTGCCAGCAGCGACCGTGTGGGACAGGCGAACACCGGGGAGCTGTTTTTT. Protein product: CASSDRVGQANTGELFF.

The rearrangement uses TRBV10-2 and TRBJ1-1; D unclear. The germline gives CDR1 WSHSY, CDR2 SAAADI. CDR3 length: 13 amino acids. The germline V and J ends were trimmed by 2 bases and 12 bases, with 16 bases remaining between them. The CDR3 sequence: CASSEGVMGVSFF. CDR3 nucleotides: TGCGCCAGCAGTGAGGGGGTGATGGGTGTGTCTTTCTTT.

This CDR3 reads CASTLRSGQETQYF. CDR3 nucleotide sequence: TGTGCCAGCACTCTACGCAGCGGACAAGAGACCCAGTACTTC. The genes are TRBV28 and TRBJ2-5; the D gene is possibly TRBD2 (5 bases). The germline V gene has CDR1 MDHEN and CDR2 SYDVKM. The CDR3 has 14 residues. Trimming took 7 bases from V and 2 from J, leaving 14 bases between them. Based on the CDR3 plus reference TRBV28 and TRBJ2-5, the full variable domain is DVKVTQSSRYLVKRTGEKVFLECVQDMDHENMFWYRQDPGLGLRLIYFSYDVKMKEKGDIPEGYSVSREKKERFSLILESASTNQTSMYLCASTLRSGQETQYFGPGTRLLVL.

Only a few counts were recorded for this clonotype. The chain links TRBV28 to TRBJ1-6, with 8 bases that match TRBD1. The CDR3 totals 16 residues. V lost 4 bases, J lost 6 bases, and 8 bases stayed unmatched. Germline loops: CDR1 MDHEN, CDR2 SYDVKM. The CDR3 region has the DNA TGTGCCAGCAGTTCGTCGTTTGACAGGGGTAATTCACCCCTCCACTTT. Encoded protein: CASSSSFDRGNSPLHF.